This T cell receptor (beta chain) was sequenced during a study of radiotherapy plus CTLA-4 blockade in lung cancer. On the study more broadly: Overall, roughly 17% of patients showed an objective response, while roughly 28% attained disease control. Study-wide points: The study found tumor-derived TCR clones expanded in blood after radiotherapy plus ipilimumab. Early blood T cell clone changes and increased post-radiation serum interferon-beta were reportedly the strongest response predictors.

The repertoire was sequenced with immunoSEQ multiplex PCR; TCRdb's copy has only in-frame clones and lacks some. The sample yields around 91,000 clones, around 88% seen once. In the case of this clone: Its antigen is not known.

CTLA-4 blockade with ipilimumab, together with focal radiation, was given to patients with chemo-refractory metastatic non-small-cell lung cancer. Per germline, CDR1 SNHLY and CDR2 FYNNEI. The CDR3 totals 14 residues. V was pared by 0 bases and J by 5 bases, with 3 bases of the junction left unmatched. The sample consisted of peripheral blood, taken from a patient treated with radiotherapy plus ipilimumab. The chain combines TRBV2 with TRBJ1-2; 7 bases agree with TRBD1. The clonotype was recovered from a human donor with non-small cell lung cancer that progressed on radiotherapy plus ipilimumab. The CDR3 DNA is TGTGCCAGCAGTGAAGCGCTACAGGGGTATGGCTACACCTTC. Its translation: CASSEALQGYGYTF.